The rows below give T cell receptor beta chains drawn from one sample of a study of cytomegalovirus exposure and HLA in healthy donors. Measured with immunoSEQ multiplex PCR; TCRdb has only the in-frame clones, and not every one. The top ten clones hold roughly 0.22% of a sample with around 210,000 clones, more than 75% of them seen once. Sequenced material: PBMCs. These receptors were taken from a girl aged 2 to 9 in good health and CMV-seronegative. The CDR3 runs from the conserved cysteine through the conserved F or W. The D gene is left open where the match is weak. Not every row has a clone size; where given, it reads once, few, many or a size class.

V gene: TRBV19
J gene: TRBJ1-5
D gene: -
clone size: once
CDR3 DNA: TGTGCCAGTAGTATGGGGAGGAATAGCAATCAGCCCCAGCATTTT
CDR3 protein: CASSMGRNSNQPQHF

V gene: TRBV6-6
J gene: TRBJ2-3
D gene: -
clone size: -
CDR3 DNA: TGTGCCAGCAGTTACTCTTCTAGCGGCACAGATACGCAGTATTTT
CDR3 protein: CASSYSSSGTDTQYF

V gene: TRBV7-2
J gene: TRBJ2-7
D gene: -
clone size: -
CDR3 DNA: TGTGCCAGCAGCTTTGACAGTAGCTACGAGCAGTACTTC
CDR3 protein: CASSFDSSYEQYF

V gene: TRBV2
J gene: TRBJ1-6
D gene: -
clone size: -
CDR3 DNA: TGTGCCAGCACTTGGACGGGGAATTCACCCCTCCACTTT
CDR3 protein: CASTWTGNSPLHF

V gene: TRBV9
J gene: TRBJ1-1
D gene: -
clone size: few
CDR3 DNA: TGTGCCAGCAGCGTGTCGGGGGGCAGGGGCACTGAAGCTTTCTTT
CDR3 protein: CASSVSGGRGTEAFF

V gene: TRBV7-9
J gene: TRBJ1-2
D gene: -
clone size: few
CDR3 DNA: TGTGCCAGCAGCCTCAGGGATAACTATGGCTACACCTTC
CDR3 protein: CASSLRDNYGYTF

V gene: TRBV15
J gene: TRBJ2-3
D gene: -
clone size: -
CDR3 DNA: TGTGCCACCAGCAAAAAGCCTGGGGGGATAACCACAGATACGCAGTATTTT
CDR3 protein: CATSKKPGGITTDTQYF

V gene: TRBV10-3
J gene: TRBJ2-7
D gene: TRBD1
clone size: -
CDR3 DNA: TGTGCCATCAGTGAGTTAAAGACAGGGTTCTACGAGCAGTACTTC
CDR3 protein: CAISELKTGFYEQYF

V gene: TRBV6-5
J gene: TRBJ2-3
D gene: TRBD2
clone size: -
CDR3 DNA: TGTGCCAGCTCACCCGGGGGGGCCTCTCCGCAGTATTTT
CDR3 protein: CASSPGGASPQYF

V gene: TRBV5-6
J gene: TRBJ2-1
D gene: TRBD2
clone size: once
CDR3 DNA: TGTGCCAGCAGCTTGCCGGGAGGGCCGAATGAGCAGTTCTTC
CDR3 protein: CASSLPGGPNEQFF

V gene: TRBV9
J gene: TRBJ2-1
D gene: TRBD2
clone size: -
CDR3 DNA: TGTGCCAGCAGCGTATGGCGGGGGAGCTCCTACAATGAGCAGTTCTTC
CDR3 protein: CASSVWRGSSYNEQFF

V gene: TRBV5-1
J gene: TRBJ1-2
D gene: -
clone size: -
CDR3 DNA: TGCGCCAGCAGCTTGCTTGGTGGTCAGGGGCCTGATGGCTACACCTTC
CDR3 protein: CASSLLGGQGPDGYTF

V gene: TRBV25-1
J gene: TRBJ2-3
D gene: TRBD2
clone size: -
CDR3 DNA: TGTGCCAGCAGTGAATTCTCCCTAGCGGGAGCAGATACGCAGTATTTT
CDR3 protein: CASSEFSLAGADTQYF

V gene: TRBV10-3
J gene: TRBJ2-3
D gene: TRBD2
clone size: -
CDR3 DNA: TGTGCCATCAGTGGGGGGGGAGGGAACACAGATACGCAGTATTTT
CDR3 protein: CAISGGGGNTDTQYF

V gene: TRBV5-1
J gene: TRBJ2-1
D gene: TRBD2
clone size: -
CDR3 DNA: TGCGCCAGCAGCTTAGCTAGCGGGGGTTCCAATGAGCAGTTCTTC
CDR3 protein: CASSLASGGSNEQFF

V gene: TRBV27
J gene: TRBJ2-1
D gene: -
clone size: -
CDR3 DNA: TGTGCCTCTACCCCTAGCGGACAGTACAATGAGCAGTTCTTC
CDR3 protein: CASTPSGQYNEQFF

V gene: TRBV6-1
J gene: TRBJ2-7
D gene: -
clone size: -
CDR3 DNA: TGTGCCAGCAGTGAAGCTGGGGGGGCGATCTCCTACGAGCAGTACTTC
CDR3 protein: CASSEAGGAISYEQYF

V gene: TRBV27
J gene: TRBJ1-2
D gene: TRBD1
clone size: -
CDR3 DNA: TGTGCCAGCAGTTTATCGTCAGGGGGAGTCTATGGCTACACCTTC
CDR3 protein: CASSLSSGGVYGYTF

V gene: TRBV2
J gene: TRBJ1-1
D gene: TRBD1
clone size: -
CDR3 DNA: TGTGCCAGCAGTCAAGAGGGGACAGGGGGCACTGAAGCTTTCTTT
CDR3 protein: CASSQEGTGGTEAFF

V gene: TRBV12-1
J gene: TRBJ1-1
D gene: -
clone size: -
CDR3 DNA: TGTGCCAGCAGCCCCAGACAGGTATTGAACACTGAAGCTTTCTTT
CDR3 protein: CASSPRQVLNTEAFF

V gene: TRBV7-9
J gene: TRBJ2-1
D gene: TRBD2
clone size: -
CDR3 DNA: TGTGCCAGCAGCTTAGGGGGATTTAGCGGGAGGTGGGACCGGGAGCAGTTCTTC
CDR3 protein: CASSLGGFSGRWDREQFF

V gene: TRBV29-1
J gene: TRBJ2-7
D gene: -
clone size: few
CDR3 DNA: TGCAGCGTCGTACTCCGGGACATTTCCTACGAGCAGTACTTC
CDR3 protein: CSVVLRDISYEQYF

V gene: TRBV10-3
J gene: TRBJ2-7
D gene: -
clone size: -
CDR3 DNA: TGTGCCATCAGTGAGCCTCAGGGTAAATCCTACGAGCAGTACTTC
CDR3 protein: CAISEPQGKSYEQYF

V gene: TRBV5-6
J gene: TRBJ2-7
D gene: TRBD2
clone size: -
CDR3 DNA: TGTGCCAGCAGTGAGCGGGGTGGAGAGGAGCAGTACTTC
CDR3 protein: CASSERGGEEQYF

V gene: TRBV18
J gene: TRBJ1-2
D gene: TRBD1
clone size: -
CDR3 DNA: TGTGCCAGCTCACCGACAGGGAAGGCCTATGGCTACACCTTC
CDR3 protein: CASSPTGKAYGYTF

V gene: TRBV5-1
J gene: TRBJ1-2
D gene: -
clone size: few
CDR3 DNA: TGCGCCAGCAGCTTGGAGGGGGATAACTATGGCTACACCTTC
CDR3 protein: CASSLEGDNYGYTF

V gene: TRBV5-4
J gene: TRBJ2-3
D gene: -
clone size: once
CDR3 DNA: TGTGCCAGCAGCTCTCAGGGCCCAGATACGCAGTATTTT
CDR3 protein: CASSSQGPDTQYF